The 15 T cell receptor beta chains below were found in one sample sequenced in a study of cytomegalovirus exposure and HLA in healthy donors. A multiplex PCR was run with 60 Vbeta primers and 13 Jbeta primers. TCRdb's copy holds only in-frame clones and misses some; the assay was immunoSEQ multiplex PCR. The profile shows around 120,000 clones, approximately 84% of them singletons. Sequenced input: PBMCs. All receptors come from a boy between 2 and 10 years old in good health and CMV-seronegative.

In DNA form, the CDR3 reads TGTGCCAGCAGCGGGGGGACAGGACCCACCGGGGAGCTGTTTTTT. It yields the protein CASSGGTGPTGELFF. The chain has TRBV9 and TRBJ2-2; the match to TRBD1 covers 8 bases. Trimming cost V 3 bases and J 4 bases; bases outside gene matches: 5. CDR1 and CDR2 from the germline V gene are SGDLS and YYNGEE. The CDR3 extends over 15 amino acids.

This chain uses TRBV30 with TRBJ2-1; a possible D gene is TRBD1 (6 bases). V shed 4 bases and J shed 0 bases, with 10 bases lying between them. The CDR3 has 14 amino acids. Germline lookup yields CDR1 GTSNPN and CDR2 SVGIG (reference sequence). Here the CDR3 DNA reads TGTGCCTGGAAGGACAGAGACTCCTACAATGAGCAGTTCTTC. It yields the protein CAWKDRDSYNEQFF.

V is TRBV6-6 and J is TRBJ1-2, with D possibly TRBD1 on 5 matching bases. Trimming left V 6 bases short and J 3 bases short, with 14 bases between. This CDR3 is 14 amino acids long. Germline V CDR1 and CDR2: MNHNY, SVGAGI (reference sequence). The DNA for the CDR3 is TGTGCCAGCAGAGAGACAGTGTACGACTATGGCTACACCTTC. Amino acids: CASRETVYDYGYTF.

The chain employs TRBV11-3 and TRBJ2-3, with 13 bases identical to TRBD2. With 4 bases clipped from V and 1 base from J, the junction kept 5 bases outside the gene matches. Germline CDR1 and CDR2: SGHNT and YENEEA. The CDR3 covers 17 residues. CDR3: CASSSGLAGDGTDTQYF. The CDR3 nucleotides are TGTGCCAGCAGCTCCGGACTAGCGGGGGACGGCACAGATACGCAGTATTTT.

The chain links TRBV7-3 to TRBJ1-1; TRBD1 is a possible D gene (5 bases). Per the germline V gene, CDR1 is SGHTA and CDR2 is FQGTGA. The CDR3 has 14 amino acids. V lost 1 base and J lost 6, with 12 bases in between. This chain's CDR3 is CASSLNLPGAEAFF. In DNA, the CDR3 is TGTGCCAGCAGCTTAAACCTCCCGGGGGCTGAAGCTTTCTTT.

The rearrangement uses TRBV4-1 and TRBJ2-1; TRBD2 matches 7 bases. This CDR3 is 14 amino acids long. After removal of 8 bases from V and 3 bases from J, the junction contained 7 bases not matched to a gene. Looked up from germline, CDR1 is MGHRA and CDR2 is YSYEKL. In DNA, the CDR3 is TGCGCCAGCGCCGATGGGGGGGGCTACAATGAGCAGTTCTTC. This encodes CASADGGGYNEQFF.

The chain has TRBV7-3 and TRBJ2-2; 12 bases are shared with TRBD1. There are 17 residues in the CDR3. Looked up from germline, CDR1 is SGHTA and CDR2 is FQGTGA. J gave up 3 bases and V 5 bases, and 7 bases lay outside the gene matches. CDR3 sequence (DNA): TGTGCCAGCAGCCTCCGGGACAGGGGGCCGGACACCGGGGAGCTGTTTTTT. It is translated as CASSLRDRGPDTGELFF. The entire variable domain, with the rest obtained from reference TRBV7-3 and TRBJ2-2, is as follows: GAGVSQTPSNKVTEKGKYVELRCDPISGHTALYWYRQSLGQGPEFLIYFQGTGAADDSGLPNDRFFAVRPEGSVSTLKIQRTERGDSAVYLCASSLRDRGPDTGELFFGEGSRLTVL.

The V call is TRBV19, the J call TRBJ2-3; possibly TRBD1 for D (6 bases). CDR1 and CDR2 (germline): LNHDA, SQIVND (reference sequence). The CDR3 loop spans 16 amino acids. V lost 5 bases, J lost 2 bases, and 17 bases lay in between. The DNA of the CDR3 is TGTGCCAGTAGTCAGGGGACCGGCCTCTTCACAGATACGCAGTATTTT. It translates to CASSQGTGLFTDTQYF.

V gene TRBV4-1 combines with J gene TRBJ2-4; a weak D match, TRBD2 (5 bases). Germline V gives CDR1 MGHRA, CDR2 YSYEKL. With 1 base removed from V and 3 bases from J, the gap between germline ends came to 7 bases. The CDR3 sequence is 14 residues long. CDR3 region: CASSQGRDKNIQYF. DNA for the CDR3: TGCGCCAGCAGCCAAGGCCGGGACAAAAACATTCAGTACTTC.

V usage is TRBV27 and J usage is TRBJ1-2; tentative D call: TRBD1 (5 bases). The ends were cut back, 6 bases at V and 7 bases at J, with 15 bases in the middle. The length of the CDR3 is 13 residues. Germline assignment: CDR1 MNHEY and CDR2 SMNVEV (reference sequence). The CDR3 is CASSRDSIIGYTF. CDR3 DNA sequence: TGTGCCAGCAGCCGGGACTCGATCATTGGCTACACCTTC.

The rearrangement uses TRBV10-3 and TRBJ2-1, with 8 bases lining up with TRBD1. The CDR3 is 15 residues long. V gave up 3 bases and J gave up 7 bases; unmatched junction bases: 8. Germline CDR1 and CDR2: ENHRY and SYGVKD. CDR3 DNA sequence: TGTGCCATCAGTGAAGGACAGGGAAGCAATAATGAGCAGTTCTTC. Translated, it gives CAISEGQGSNNEQFF.

The CDR3 reads CASSSRSPGLASGTQYF. The CDR3 DNA sequence: TGTGCCAGCAGCTCCCGCAGTCCGGGACTAGCGTCCGGGACCCAGTACTTC. The genes are TRBV13 and TRBJ2-5, with 10 bases identical to TRBD2. The germline CDR1 and CDR2 sequences are PRHDT and FYEKMQ (reference sequence). This CDR3 is 17 amino acids long. V was pared by 4 bases and J by 7 bases, with 15 bases of the junction left unmatched.

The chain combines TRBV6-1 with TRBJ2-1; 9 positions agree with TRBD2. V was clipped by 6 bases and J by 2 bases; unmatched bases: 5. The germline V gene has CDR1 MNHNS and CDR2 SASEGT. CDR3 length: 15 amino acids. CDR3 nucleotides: TGTGCCAGCAGGGAATTAGCGGGGGCCTACAATGAGCAGTTCTTC. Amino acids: CASRELAGAYNEQFF.

As DNA, the CDR3 is TGTGCCAGCAGCCAAGAAGGGGAGGGGACTAGTCCCTCCAATGAGCAGTTCTTC. This encodes CASSQEGEGTSPSNEQFF. The chain carries TRBV4-2 and TRBJ2-1; 8 nucleotides line up with TRBD2. J was trimmed by 6 bases and V by 0 bases; bases with no gene match: 13. This CDR3 has 18 amino acids. The V gene's germline CDR1 is LGHNA and CDR2 YNFKEQ.

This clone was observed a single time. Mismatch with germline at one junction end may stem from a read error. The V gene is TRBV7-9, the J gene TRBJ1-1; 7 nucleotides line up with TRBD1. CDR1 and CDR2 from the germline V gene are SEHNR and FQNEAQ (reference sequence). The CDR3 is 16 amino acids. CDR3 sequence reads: CSSSLRPTGENTEAFF. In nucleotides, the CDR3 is TGTTCCAGCAGCCTACGACCCACAGGGGAAAACACTGAAGCTTTCTTT.